The following is a T cell receptor (beta chain) sequence with its context. Its antigen is not identified. Method: immunoSEQ multiplex PCR; TCRdb's copy keeps in-frame clones and lacks some. Here the sample spans 15,000 to 20,000 clones, around 81% being singletons. Ipilimumab, 1 mg/kg, started 14 to 28 days after autologous transplant. These data originate in a study of ipilimumab plus nivolumab after autologous stem cell transplantation. Across the study: The DLBCL group included primary refractory and relapsed cases.

Study results and limitations: TCR repertoire, Treg phenotype and gut microbiota reportedly support more study of this approach.

Germline assignment: CDR1 LNHNV and CDR2 YYDKDF (reference sequence). The CDR3 extends over 15 amino acids. V was pared by 2 bases and J by 5 bases, with 12 bases between. The TCR was taken from a male donor with diffuse large B-cell lymphoma. The chain combines TRBV15 with TRBJ1-4; D is uncertain. Sequencing used PBMCs, obtained in a trial of ipilimumab plus nivolumab as post-transplant consolidation. The CDR3 DNA reads as TGTGCCACCAGCAGAACGTCACAGCCAAATGAAAAACTGTTTTTT. The encoded protein is CATSRTSQPNEKLFF.